This T cell receptor beta chain was sequenced in a study of T cell repertoires in urothelial bladder cancer. Points on this clone: The target antigen is unknown.

Points from the study as a whole: In carcinoma specimens, a single clone made up to 17% of infiltrating lymphocytes. Infiltrating lymphocytes: median 2% in carcinoma versus 10% to 15% in benign specimens.

TCRdb's copy holds only in-frame clones and misses some; the assay was immunoSEQ multiplex PCR. The sample lists about 2,300 clones, about 76% occurring once. The material sequenced was tumor-infiltrating cells from bladder cancer. The clonotype originates from a human donor with urothelial carcinoma.

This chain's CDR3 is CASSQEGTKSTDTQYF. DNA for the CDR3: TGTGCCAGCAGCCAAGAAGGAACTAAAAGTACAGATACGCAGTATTTT. This chain connects TRBV4-2 to TRBJ2-3; no clear D. The V gene lost 0 bases and the J gene lost 3 bases, with 13 bases spanning the gap. Per germline, CDR1 LGHNA and CDR2 YNFKEQ. The CDR3 totals 16 residues.